This T cell receptor beta chain was identified during a study of T cell repertoires in cytomegalovirus infection. In the study overall: CMV epitopes used comprised recently identified HLA-C-restricted ones and well-studied HLA-B-restricted ones.

This clonotype was counted ten times or more. Its antigen is undetermined. A single record per CDR3 protein comes from TCRdb applying MiXCR to the reads. The repertoire consists of about 900,000 distinct CDR3 sequences, with around 32% occurring once and the leading ten covering 13%. Study observations and caveats: Clonotype analysis showed dominance of the ex vivo response by HLA-C-restricted CMV-specific TCR beta clonotypes.

Trimming stripped 3 bases from V and 4 bases from J, with 9 bases between. This CDR3 spans 13 amino acids. The source of this sequence is a human donor in good health (CMV status not recorded). Some clones in this sample may be carry-over from other donors' samples. The source material was cultured CD8+ T cells from PBMCs, sampled from culture after CMV antigen stimulation. The chain joins TRBV12-3 or TRBV12-4 to TRBJ1-2; D remains unclear. In DNA, the CDR3 is TGTGCCAGCAGTTTTGTCCCCGTCTATGGCTACACCTTC. Residues: CASSFVPVYGYTF.